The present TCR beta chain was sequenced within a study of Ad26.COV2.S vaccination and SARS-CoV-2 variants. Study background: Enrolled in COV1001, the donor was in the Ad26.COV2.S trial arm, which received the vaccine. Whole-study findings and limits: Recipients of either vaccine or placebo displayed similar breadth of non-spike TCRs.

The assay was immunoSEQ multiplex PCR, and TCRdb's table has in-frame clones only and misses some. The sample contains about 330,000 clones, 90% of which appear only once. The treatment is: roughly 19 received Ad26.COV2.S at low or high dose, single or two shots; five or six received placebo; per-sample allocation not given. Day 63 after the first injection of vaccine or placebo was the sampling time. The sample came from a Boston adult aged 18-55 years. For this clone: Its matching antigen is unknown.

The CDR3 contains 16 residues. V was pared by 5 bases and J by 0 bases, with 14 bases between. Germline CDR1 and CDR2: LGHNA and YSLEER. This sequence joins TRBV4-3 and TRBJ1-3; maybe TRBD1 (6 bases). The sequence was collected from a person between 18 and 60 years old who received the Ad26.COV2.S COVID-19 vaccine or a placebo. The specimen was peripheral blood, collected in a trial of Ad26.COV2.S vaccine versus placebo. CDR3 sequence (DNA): TGCGCCAGCAGCACACCTACAGGGAGCTCTGGAAACACCATATATTTT. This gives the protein CASSTPTGSSGNTIYF.